These 26 T cell receptor beta chains share one sample of origin, sequenced in a study of post-analysis software for immune sequencing data. Study-wide results and limits: With TRBV5-6, TRBV5-1 and TRBV20-1 included, several TRBV segments were more frequent in patients than in controls.

Tagging with unique molecular identifiers was a feature of the TCR beta cDNA libraries. Each CDR3 protein is one row after TCRdb ran MiXCR on the PCR reads. This sample has approximately 630,000 distinct CDR3 sequences; more than 50% occur once, and the top ten carry over 9%. No cognate antigen is known for these TCRs. Sequenced material: blood. The receptors come from a girl aged 2-9 years with multiple sclerosis.

The V call is TRBV11-2, the J call TRBJ2-5; D is possibly TRBD1 or TRBD2 (5 bases each). Germline V gives CDR1 SGHAT, CDR2 FQNNGV. There are 13 residues in the CDR3. V dropped 4 bases and J dropped 4 bases, with 10 bases sitting between them. CDR3 sequence: CASSYRGVETQYF. The CDR3 coding sequence is TGTGCCAGCAGCTATCGAGGGGTAGAGACCCAGTACTTC.

The chain recombines TRBV9 with TRBJ1-2; D is perhaps TRBD1 (5 bases). The CDR3 covers 14 residues. Between the trimmed V and J ends, which lost 3 bases and 6 bases, there was a span of 15 bases. Germline V gene lookup returns CDR1 SGDLS and CDR2 YYNGEE. CDR3 protein: CASSATPGGDGYTF. CDR3 coding DNA: TGTGCCAGCAGCGCAACTCCCGGAGGGGATGGCTACACCTTC.

The V and J genes are TRBV6-5 and TRBJ2-1; D may be TRBD1 (6 bases). Germline V CDR1 and CDR2: MNHEY, SVGAGI. V lost 8 bases, J lost 12 bases, and 20 bases lay in between. The CDR3 is 13 residues long. In DNA form, the CDR3 reads TGTGCCAGCGTTTACTCCGGACAGAAGGGGCAGTTCTTC. It specifies CASVYSGQKGQFF.

The table lists this clonotype with a few counts. J is TRBJ2-1 and V is TRBV5-1; 9 positions match TRBD1. Trimming at V came to 4 bases and at J to 0 bases, leaving 8 bases not matched to a gene. Germline CDR1 SGHRS, CDR2 YFSETQ. There are 17 residues in the CDR3. CDR3 residues: CASSTIGTGISYNEQFF. Written as DNA, the CDR3 is TGCGCCAGCAGCACAATAGGGACAGGGATCTCCTACAATGAGCAGTTCTTC.

This sequence joins TRBV7-2 and TRBJ2-4; maybe TRBD1 (6 bases). The V gene lost 3 bases and the J gene lost 0 bases, with 12 bases spanning the gap. Germline-derived CDR1 and CDR2 are SGHTA and FQGNSA. The CDR3 extends over 16 amino acids. As DNA, the CDR3 is TGTGCCAGCAGCTTTCGGACAGATTTAGCCAAAAACATTCAGTACTTC. Amino acids: CASSFRTDLAKNIQYF. Looking up the rest from reference TRBV7-2 and TRBJ2-4 gives the full variable domain: GAGVSQSPSNKVTEKGKDVELRCDPISGHTALYWYRQSLGQGLEFLIYFQGNSAPDKSGLPSDRFSAERTGGSVSTLTIQRTQQEDSAVYLCASSFRTDLAKNIQYFGAGTRLSVL.

V is TRBV5-1 and J is TRBJ2-5; D remains unclear. Germline V gene lookup returns CDR1 SGHRS and CDR2 YFSETQ. V lost 3 bases to trimming and J lost 3 bases, with 18 bases between them. The CDR3 spans 16 residues. DNA of the CDR3: TGCGCCAGCAGCTGGAGTCGGGTACTTGGAGAAGAGACCCAGTACTTC. Translating it yields CASSWSRVLGEETQYF.

DNA for the CDR3: TGCGCCAGCAGTCGGGCAGGGGGTAGCTACGAGCAGTACTTC. Amino acid sequence: CASSRAGGSYEQYF. The chain carries TRBV5-1 and TRBJ2-7, with TRBD1 matching over 7 bases. The CDR3 is made up of 14 amino acids. The junction had 8 bases not matched to a gene; V was cut back by 5 bases and J by 3 bases. Germline CDR1 and CDR2: SGHRS and YFSETQ.

The chain joins TRBV4-3 to TRBJ2-2; TRBD2 agrees at 8 bases. The trim removed 0 bases at V and 6 bases at J, leaving 6 bases unmatched. In germline, CDR1 is LGHNA, CDR2 YSLEER. This CDR3 region has 16 residues. Written as DNA, the CDR3 is TGCGCCAGCAGCCAAGATCTCAGCGGGGGATCCGGGGAGCTGTTTTTT. It yields the protein CASSQDLSGGSGELFF.

The CDR3 nucleotides read TGTGCCAGCAGCCAAGCGGTTGCCGAGGGAAACACCATATATTTT. Its translation: CASSQAVAEGNTIYF. The gene calls are TRBV13 and TRBJ1-3; D remains ambiguous. CDR3 length equals 15 residues. V was trimmed by 5 bases and J by 4 bases, leaving 15 bases between them. Looked up from germline, CDR1 is PRHDT and CDR2 is FYEKMQ (reference sequence).

This rearrangement joins TRBV12-3 or TRBV12-4 to TRBJ1-1, with no clear D. Deletions cut 3 bases from V and 0 bases from J, with 8 bases between. CDR3 size: 14 residues. The CDR3 is CASSFWNLNTEAFF. Written as DNA, the CDR3 is TGTGCCAGCAGTTTTTGGAATTTGAACACTGAAGCTTTCTTT.

The CDR3 sequence is CASSYRQPPYEQYF. DNA for the CDR3: TGTGCCAGCAGCTACCGACAGCCCCCCTACGAGCAGTACTTC. This chain uses TRBV7-9 with TRBJ2-7; tentative D call: TRBD1 (5 bases). This CDR3 contains 14 residues. Germline V gives CDR1 SEHNR, CDR2 FQNEAQ (reference sequence). V gave up 4 bases and J gave up 2 bases, with 12 bases separating them.

The chain links TRBV4-1 to TRBJ2-5; no firm D call. Germline assignment: CDR1 MGHRA and CDR2 YSYEKL. V lost 0 bases and J 1 base, leaving 6 bases between the germline ends. This CDR3 contains 14 residues. CDR3 nucleotides: TGCGCCAGCAGCCAAGATCCCGGCCAAGAGACCCAGTACTTC. Its translation: CASSQDPGQETQYF.

The V and J genes are TRBV10-3 and TRBJ2-1; D perhaps matches TRBD2 (5 bases). CDR3 length: 14 residues. V lost 2 bases, J lost 8 bases, and 13 bases lay in between. The germline gives CDR1 ENHRY, CDR2 SYGVKD. The CDR3 sequence is CAISEVSFGDEQFF. CDR3 bases: TGTGCCATCAGTGAGGTTTCGTTCGGGGATGAGCAGTTCTTC.

The V gene is TRBV29-1, the J gene TRBJ2-1; D not resolved. V lost 5 bases to trimming and J lost 14 bases, with 13 bases between them. The germline gives CDR1 SQVTM, CDR2 ANQGSEA. The CDR3 covers 10 residues. This CDR3 is CSVFREREFF. The CDR3 DNA reads TGCAGCGTTTTCAGAGAACGGGAGTTCTTC.

The genes are TRBV29-1 and TRBJ2-3; TRBD1 matches 8 bases. The CDR3 sequence is 13 residues long. Losses at the gene ends were 4 bases for V and 4 bases for J; bases not matched to a gene: 4. Germline V CDR1 and CDR2: SQVTM, ANQGSEA. CDR3 sequence: CSVVSGGADTQYF. DNA of the CDR3: TGCAGCGTTGTATCAGGGGGCGCAGATACGCAGTATTTT.

The chain employs TRBV11-1 and TRBJ2-7; the D is unclear. Per the germline V gene, CDR1 is SGHAT and CDR2 is FQDESV (reference sequence). V shed 5 bases and J shed 5 bases, with 13 bases lying between them. This CDR3 is 13 amino acids long. CDR3 DNA: TGTGCCAGCAGCCAAAATCCCTCTAACGAGCAGTACTTC. It codes for CASSQNPSNEQYF.

The V gene is TRBV12-3 or TRBV12-4, the J gene TRBJ1-2; 9 bases are a match to TRBD1. V lost 3 bases, J lost 2 bases, and 7 bases stayed unmatched. CDR3 length: 16 residues. CDR3 sequence reads: CASSFGIQGANYGYTF. The CDR3 DNA is TGTGCCAGCAGTTTTGGGATACAGGGGGCGAACTATGGCTACACCTTC.

The chain links TRBV6-5 to TRBJ1-1, with 7 bases aligning to TRBD1. Germline-derived CDR1 and CDR2 are MNHEY and SVGAGI. Germline trimming cut 10 bases from V and 6 bases from J; bases unmatched to any gene: 5. The CDR3 is 11 amino acids. The CDR3 bases are TGTGCCACTCTTACAGGGGCTGAAGCTTTCTTT. This sequence encodes CATLTGAEAFF.

This clonotype was seen a few times. For the CDR3, the DNA is TGTGCCATCAGTCGGGACAAAGTCGGTGAAAAACTGTTTTTT. As protein: CAISRDKVGEKLFF. This chain connects TRBV10-3 to TRBJ1-4; D is possibly TRBD1 (6 bases). CDR1 and CDR2 (germline): ENHRY, SYGVKD. Trimming took off 5 bases at V and 7 bases at J, with 14 bases between the two ends. This CDR3 has 14 residues.

The V gene is TRBV5-6, the J gene TRBJ2-7; D possibly uses TRBD1 or TRBD2 (5 bases each). The CDR3 has 14 amino acids. CDR1 is SGHDT and CDR2 is YYEEEE in the germline V gene. V gave up 4 bases and J gave up 4 bases, with 15 bases separating them. The CDR3 DNA follows: TGTGCCAGCAGCCTCAGAGGGGACCCTTACGAGCAGTACTTC. Protein: CASSLRGDPYEQYF.

This clonotype was counted between two and nine times. The chain has TRBV6-2 or TRBV6-3 and TRBJ2-5; the match to TRBD2 covers 15 bases. The CDR3 totals 16 residues. Trimming removed 5 bases from V and 5 bases from J; junction bases left unmatched: 6. Germline CDR1 is MNHEY and CDR2 is SVGEGT. The chain's CDR3 is CASSGTSGGSRETQYF. The DNA for the CDR3 is TGTGCCAGCAGTGGGACTAGCGGGGGGTCGCGGGAGACCCAGTACTTC.

This sequence joins TRBV5-1 and TRBJ2-6; 9 bases fit TRBD1. The CDR3 has 17 residues. V was clipped by 3 bases and J by 0 bases; unmatched bases: 4. Germline V lookup: CDR1 SGHRS, CDR2 YFSETQ. CDR3 nucleotides: TGCGCCAGCAGCTGGGGACAGGGCAACTCTGGGGCCAACGTCCTGACTTTC. This sequence encodes CASSWGQGNSGANVLTF.

The chain carries TRBV5-1 and TRBJ2-7; possible D gene TRBD1, 6 bases. Deletions cut 5 bases from V and 2 bases from J, with 14 bases between. Looked up from germline, CDR1 is SGHRS and CDR2 is YFSETQ. The CDR3 covers 14 residues. CDR3 in amino acids: CASSDVAGAYEQYF. In DNA, the CDR3 is TGCGCCAGCAGTGATGTGGCAGGGGCCTACGAGCAGTACTTC.

In regard to this clonotype: A junction end diverges from the germline sequence, so it may reflect a read error. V is TRBV6-6 and J is TRBJ2-4; D uncertain. The end of the DNA is better explained by TRBJ2-7, so the J call may be wrong. This CDR3 spans 13 amino acids. Germline V gene data show CDR1 as MNHNY and CDR2 as SVGAGI (reference sequence). The CDR3 sequence is CASSRLASCEQYF. The CDR3 DNA reads TGTGCCAGCAGTCGACTTGCCTCCTGCGAGCAGTACTTC.

The CDR3 sequence is CASSYSKTYEQYF. The CDR3 DNA reads as TGTGCCAGCAGTTACTCGAAGACGTACGAGCAGTACTTC. The chain carries TRBV6-5 and TRBJ2-4; D not certain. TRBJ2-7 explains the end of the DNA better; the J call may be wrong. This CDR3 has 13 amino acids. Germline CDR1 and CDR2: MNHEY and SVGAGI.

This clonotype has just a few counts. This chain uses TRBV7-2 with TRBJ2-5, with a weak D call TRBD1 (6 bases). From germline, CDR1 is SGHTA and CDR2 FQGNSA. V lost 1 base to trimming and J lost 5 bases, with 11 bases between them. The CDR3 is made up of 14 amino acids. The CDR3 protein is CASSLDRDRETQYF. DNA for the CDR3: TGTGCCAGCAGCTTAGACAGGGATCGCGAGACCCAGTACTTC.